Below, 12 T cell receptor beta chains from the same sample are listed, as sequenced in a study of T cell changes during pregnancy in multiple sclerosis. Here immunoSEQ multiplex PCR was the method, and the copy in TCRdb shows in-frame clones only, minus some. The data show fewer than 65,000 clones, roughly nine tenths seen once. The sample in question was CD4+ T cells from peripheral blood mononuclear cells, obtained in the first trimester of pregnancy. The receptors derive from a female donor with multiple sclerosis, enrolled in a pregnancy study.

The V and J genes are TRBV2 and TRBJ2-1; 8 nucleotides line up with TRBD1. CDR1 SNHLY and CDR2 FYNNEI come from the germline V gene. The CDR3 runs to 14 residues. The V segment lost 0 bases and the J segment 7 bases; nucleotides outside the gene matches: 2. The CDR3 coding sequence is TGTGCCAGCAGTGAAGCTCGACAGGGGAATGAGCAGTTCTTC. Protein sequence: CASSEARQGNEQFF. The full variable domain, completed using reference TRBV2 and TRBJ2-1, is EPEVTQTPSHQVTQMGQEVILRCVPISNHLYFYWYRQILGQKVEFLVSFYNNEISEKSEIFDDQFSVERPDGSNFTLKIRSTKLEDSAMYFCASSEARQGNEQFFGPGTRLTVL.

This clone was recorded only once. The V call is TRBV27, the J call TRBJ1-2; TRBD1 might be the D (5 bases). V lost 6 bases and J 7 bases, leaving 21 bases between the germline ends. CDR1 is MNHEY, CDR2 SMNVEV, per germline (reference sequence). The CDR3 is made up of 15 amino acids. Written as DNA, the CDR3 is TGTGCCAGCAGAATCTCCAGCGGGCACGGGGGTGGCTACACCTTC. Translated, it gives CASRISSGHGGGYTF.

The gene calls are TRBV5-6 and TRBJ2-7, with 8 bases that match TRBD1. The CDR3 runs to 13 residues. V trimming: 4 bases; J trimming: 5 bases; junction bases outside the gene matches: 5. CDR1 is SGHDT, CDR2 YYEEEE, per germline. The CDR3 loop is CASSRDRRDEQYF. CDR3 nucleotide sequence: TGTGCCAGCAGCCGGGACAGGAGAGACGAGCAGTACTTC.

This chain links TRBV25-1 with TRBJ2-1; TRBD2 agrees at 9 bases. Trimming took 4 bases from V and 4 from J; bases not matched to a gene: 14. Per germline, CDR1 MGHDK and CDR2 SYGVNS. This CDR3 is built from 18 residues. CDR3 DNA: TGTGCCAGCAGTGGAAACAGGGGTCCGGCGGGGGGGTACAATGAGCAGTTCTTC. It specifies CASSGNRGPAGGYNEQFF.

The chain uses TRBV5-4 and TRBJ2-1; perhaps TRBD2 as D (5 bases). This CDR3 is 12 amino acids long. Trimming left V 0 bases short and J 10 bases short, with 8 bases between. Germline V gene data show CDR1 as SGHNT and CDR2 as YYREEE (reference sequence). CDR3 nucleotide sequence: TGTGCCAGCAGCTTGGCCGGCGGGGAGCAGTTCTTC. Its translation: CASSLAGGEQFF.

With regard to this clone: One junction end does not reproduce the germline sequence, and a read error may be involved. This chain uses TRBV11-2 with TRBJ1-6; 8 bases align to TRBD1. The CDR3 sequence is 13 residues long. From germline, CDR1 is SGHAT and CDR2 FQNNGV. CDR3 DNA sequence: TGTGCCAGCAGCCCCCCCGGGACAGGAAGATCTTCCTTT. The encoded protein is CASSPPGTGRSSF.

The chain carries TRBV19 and TRBJ1-1; 7 bases are a match to TRBD1. Losses at the gene ends were 5 bases for V and 5 bases for J; bases not matched to a gene: 11. This CDR3 has 15 amino acids. Germline V CDR1 and CDR2: LNHDA, SQIVND (reference sequence). For the CDR3, the DNA is TGTGCCAGTAGTCCCATCCCGACAGGGTATACTGAAGCTTTCTTT. Translated, it gives CASSPIPTGYTEAFF.

The V and J genes are TRBV9 and TRBJ2-3; maybe TRBD1 (6 bases). Germline CDR1 is SGDLS and CDR2 is YYNGEE. CDR3 length equals 16 residues. Trimming stripped 0 bases from V and 0 bases from J, with 11 bases between. Here the CDR3 reads CASSVVGGPSTDTQYF. CDR3 sequence (DNA): TGTGCCAGCAGCGTAGTAGGGGGTCCTAGCACAGATACGCAGTATTTT.

This chain connects TRBV9 to TRBJ2-5; D possibly corresponds to TRBD2 (5 bases). The germline V gene has CDR1 SGDLS and CDR2 YYNGEE. The CDR3 sequence is 15 residues long. The germline V and J ends were trimmed by 3 bases and 6 bases, with 18 bases remaining between them. CDR3 region: CASSGYRDRGKTQYF. CDR3 bases: TGTGCCAGCAGCGGGTACCGGGATAGAGGAAAGACCCAGTACTTC.

The J gene is TRBJ2-3, the V gene TRBV7-2; 10 nucleotides line up with TRBD2. Germline assignment: CDR1 SGHTA and CDR2 FQGNSA. The CDR3 runs 15 residues. Unmatched junction bases numbered 3, after V lost 5 bases and J lost 1 base. Written as DNA, the CDR3 is TGTGCCAGCAGCGCTACTAGCGGGGGCACAGATACGCAGTATTTT. This gives the protein CASSATSGGTDTQYF.

The V call is TRBV10-3, the J call TRBJ2-2, with TRBD2 matching 9 bases. Germline V gene sequence: CDR1 ENHRY, CDR2 SYGVKD. The CDR3 sequence is 16 residues long. V lost 2 bases and J lost 4; bases outside the gene matches: 5. The CDR3 DNA sequence: TGTGCCATCAGTGAGAGTGGCGGGGGGGTCACCGGGGAGCTGTTTTTT. This sequence encodes CAISESGGGVTGELFF.

The chain is built from TRBV27 and TRBJ1-4, with a weak D call TRBD1 (6 bases). Trimming left V 4 bases short and J 6 bases short, with 12 bases between. The CDR3 extends over 14 amino acids. Looked up from germline, CDR1 is MNHEY and CDR2 is SMNVEV (reference sequence). The CDR3 reads CASSSRQEYEKLFF. The CDR3 coding sequence is TGTGCCAGCAGTTCCCGACAGGAATATGAAAAACTGTTTTTT.